This TCR beta chain was captured by sequencing in a study of cytomegalovirus exposure and HLA in healthy donors. Study-wide results and caveats: A later analysis, which compared TCR beta chains of equal frequency, found the HLA-associated ones more clonally expanded. Among TCR beta chains, those listed as cytomegalovirus-associated numbered around 180. Previously analyzed data showed that most TCR beta V segments were productive at a frequency of about 87% or about 30%. By a later analysis, the bulk of CMV-associated TCR beta chains appeared HLA-restricted.

Germline V CDR1 and CDR2: KGHSH, LQKENI. The CDR3 extends over 17 amino acids. Trimming took 6 bases from V and 4 from J; bases not matched to a gene: 10. The PCR made use of 60 Vbeta and 13 Jbeta primers. Using immunoSEQ multiplex PCR, the repertoire was profiled, and TCRdb retains in-frame clones only, with some absent. The profile covers 90,000 to 100,000 clones, with 70% to 85% appearing a single time and under 4% taken by the ten largest. Turning to this clone: Its antigen is as yet unknown.

What was sequenced was PBMCs. The chain recombines TRBV18 with TRBJ2-6; 9 bases are shared with TRBD1. The clonotype was recovered from a man in his forties or fifties in good health and CMV-seronegative. Here the CDR3 reads CASSPRTGAGGANVLTF. The DNA for the CDR3 is TGTGCCAGCTCGCCGAGGACAGGGGCAGGCGGGGCCAACGTCCTGACTTTC. The full variable domain, completed using reference TRBV18 and TRBJ2-6, is NAGVMQNPRHLVRRRGQEARLRCSPMKGHSHVYWYRQLPEEGLKFMVYLQKENIIDESGMPKERFSAEFPKEGPSILRIQQVVRGDSAAYFCASSPRTGAGGANVLTFGAGSRLTVL.